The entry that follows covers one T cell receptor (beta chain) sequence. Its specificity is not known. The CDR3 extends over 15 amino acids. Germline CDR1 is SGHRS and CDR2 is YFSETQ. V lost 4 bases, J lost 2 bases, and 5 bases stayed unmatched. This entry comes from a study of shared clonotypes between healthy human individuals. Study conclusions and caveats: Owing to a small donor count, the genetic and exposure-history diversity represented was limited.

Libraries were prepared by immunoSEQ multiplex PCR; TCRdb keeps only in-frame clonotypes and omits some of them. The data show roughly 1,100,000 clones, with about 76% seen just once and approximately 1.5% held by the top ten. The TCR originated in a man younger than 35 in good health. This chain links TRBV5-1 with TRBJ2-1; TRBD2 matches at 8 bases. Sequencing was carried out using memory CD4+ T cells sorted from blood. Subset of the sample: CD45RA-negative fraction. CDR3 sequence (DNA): TGCGCCAGCAGCGTAACACTAGCGGCCTACAATGAGCAGTTCTTC. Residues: CASSVTLAAYNEQFF.